The clone carrying this T cell receptor (beta chain) was detected once. Its antigen is undetermined. CDR1 SGHNT and CDR2 YENEEA come from the germline V gene. The V gene end was trimmed by 5 bases and the J gene end by 5 bases; junction bases not matched to a gene: 12. The CDR3 is 15 residues long. Assay used: immunoSEQ multiplex PCR; TCRdb lists only in-frame clones, some missing. The table shows about 130,000 clones, with around nine tenths occurring only once. The data originate from a study of identifying expanded T cells in peripheral blood. Points from the study as a whole: Roughly 1.2 clones differed between technical replicates, versus approximately 16 and 20 over time.

The sequence was obtained from a person aged 18-70 years in good health. The chain is built from TRBV11-3 and TRBJ2-7; TRBD1 matches at 7 bases. Input material: blood. Written as DNA, the CDR3 is TGTGCCAGCAGCGAACAAGGACAGGCGAGTCACGAGCAGTACTTC. Its protein product is CASSEQGQASHEQYF.